A selection of T cell receptor beta chains follows, all from one sample in a study of cytomegalovirus exposure and HLA in healthy donors. Clones were read by immunoSEQ multiplex PCR, and TCRdb kept only the in-frame ones, dropping some. Of more than 100,000 clones listed, roughly four fifths are singletons. The sequencing sample was made of PBMCs. The receptor set was obtained from a woman in her 50s in good health and CMV-seropositive. Both conserved end residues are part of each CDR3. D genes are given only for firm matches. Only part of the rows carry a size: once, few, many, or a class if the clone is expanded.

cdr3_nt	cdr3_aa	d_call	clone_size	v_call	j_call
TGCGCCAGCAGCCCCCCAGGGGCCTGGGCTTTCTTT	CASSPPGAWAFF	.	.	TRBV4-1	TRBJ1-1
TGCGCCAGCAGCTTAGCAGGAACCTACAATGAGCAGTTCTTC	CASSLAGTYNEQFF	.	once	TRBV5-1	TRBJ2-1
TGTGCCAGCAGCTTAGCCGGGGGGCAGTACTTC	CASSLAGGQYF	.	.	TRBV11-2	TRBJ2-7
TGTGCCAGCAGTCGGGGGGCGCGGAGTCAGCCCCAGCATTTT	CASSRGARSQPQHF	.	.	TRBV2	TRBJ1-5
TGTGCCACCAGCCCGGGACAGGGCGTGGGCGGGGAGCTGTTTTTT	CATSPGQGVGGELFF	TRBD1	.	TRBV15	TRBJ2-2
TGTGCCAGTAGACAGGGATCCAATCAGCCCCAGCATTTT	CASRQGSNQPQHF	.	few	TRBV19	TRBJ1-5
TGTGCCAGCATCCCGTCCCTGGGGGCGGACACTGAAGCTTTCTTT	CASIPSLGADTEAFF	.	.	TRBV28	TRBJ1-1
TGTGCCAGCAGTTTGGAAGCGACTAGATACAATGAGCAGTTCTTC	CASSLEATRYNEQFF	.	few	TRBV27	TRBJ2-1
TGTGCCAGCAGTGAAGAGACAGGGGGCATATTTTTGGGAGCTTTCTTT	CASSEETGGIFLGAFF	TRBD1	.	TRBV2	TRBJ1-1
TGTGCCAGCAGCGTAGACCCGCAGGGTATCACGGACGAGCAGTACTTC	CASSVDPQGITDEQYF	.	.	TRBV9	TRBJ2-7
TGCGCCAGCAGCCTATACGGGCAGGGGAATTCACCCCTCCACTTT	CASSLYGQGNSPLHF	.	.	TRBV5-1	TRBJ1-6
TGTGCCAGCAGTGAATCCCCCGACACTGAAGCTTTCTTT	CASSESPDTEAFF	.	.	TRBV2	TRBJ1-1
TGTGCCAGCCAGTATGGGACAGAATGGGATCAGCCCCAGCATTTT	CASQYGTEWDQPQHF	TRBD1	.	TRBV6-1	TRBJ1-5
TGTGCCAGCAGCTTAGTTGGGGGGGTGGGCACTGAAGCTTTCTTT	CASSLVGGVGTEAFF	.	.	TRBV7-9	TRBJ1-1
TGTGCCAGCAGCTTGGGGGGTGCAACTAATGAAAAACTGTTTTTT	CASSLGGATNEKLFF	.	.	TRBV11-2	TRBJ1-4
TGTGCCAGCAGTTACTCGAGGGCCAATGAGCAGTTCTTC	CASSYSRANEQFF	.	.	TRBV6-5	TRBJ2-1
TGCGCCAGCAGCGTGGGGACAGGGGATGGCTACACCTTC	CASSVGTGDGYTF	TRBD1	.	TRBV5-1	TRBJ1-2
TGTGCCACCAGCAGAGATCTTGGGGAGGAACTGTTTTTT	CATSRDLGEELFF	.	.	TRBV15	TRBJ1-4
TGTGCCTGGAGTGCCAGGGGCGGCAATCAGCCCCAGCATTTT	CAWSARGGNQPQHF	.	.	TRBV30	TRBJ1-5
TGTGCCAGCAGCTTAACGGTTCTAGCGGGGGGTGAGCAGTTCTTC	CASSLTVLAGGEQFF	TRBD2	.	TRBV7-3	TRBJ2-1
TGTGCCAGCTCACCATCTCGGACAGGGGGAGCTTTCTTT	CASSPSRTGGAFF	TRBD1	.	TRBV18	TRBJ1-1
TGTGCCAGCAGTTTATGGAGCGGGGGAGCCTACGAGCAGTACTTC	CASSLWSGGAYEQYF	TRBD2	once	TRBV28	TRBJ2-7
TGCGCCAGCAGCTTGAGCGGCCCTGAAGCTTTCTTT	CASSLSGPEAFF	.	.	TRBV5-1	TRBJ1-1
TGTGCCAGTAGGAAGACTAGCACAGATACGCAGTATTTT	CASRKTSTDTQYF	.	.	TRBV19	TRBJ2-3
TGCGCCAGCAGCCGCGGCAGGGGAACTGAAGCTTTCTTT	CASSRGRGTEAFF	.	.	TRBV4-3	TRBJ1-1
TGTGCCACCAGCACGCGACAGGGGAAATTCACCGGGGAGCTGTTTTTT	CATSTRQGKFTGELFF	TRBD1	.	TRBV15	TRBJ2-2
TGTGCCAGCAGTCGCACAGGGGGTATCACTGAAGCTTTCTTT	CASSRTGGITEAFF	TRBD1	.	TRBV7-9	TRBJ1-1
TGCGCCAGCAGCTTGAATCCAGGAGGCCAAGAGACCCAGTACTTC	CASSLNPGGQETQYF	.	.	TRBV5-1	TRBJ2-5
TGTGCCAGCAGTTCGAGAACGGGGTCATATTTT	CASSSRTGSYF	.	few	TRBV28	TRBJ1-3
TGTGCCAGCAGCGCACTCCTCTGGAGCGGACCTACCTACGAGCAGTACTTC	CASSALLWSGPTYEQYF	.	.	TRBV2	TRBJ2-7
TGTGCCAGCAGGCTCTTGCGGGACCGGTACGAGCAGTACTTC	CASRLLRDRYEQYF	.	once	TRBV6-4	TRBJ2-7
TGTGCCAGCAGCTTTGTCGGGGGGGGAGGCAAGCAGTACTTC	CASSFVGGGGKQYF	TRBD2	few	TRBV5-4	TRBJ2-7
TGTGCCAGCAGCGAGAGGGACAGGGTGTACGAGCAGTACTTC	CASSERDRVYEQYF	TRBD1	few	TRBV13	TRBJ2-7
TGTGCCAGCCAGGGTTCCTCTGGGGCCAACGTCCTGACTTTC	CASQGSSGANVLTF	.	.	TRBV6-5	TRBJ2-6
TGTGCCAGCAGTGAGTGGGAAGACAGGGCTGGGGATGGCTACACCTTC	CASSEWEDRAGDGYTF	TRBD1	.	TRBV25-1	TRBJ1-2
TGTGCCAGCAGCGGACTAGCGGGAGGTATGGGTACGCAGTATTTT	CASSGLAGGMGTQYF	TRBD2	.	TRBV2	TRBJ2-3
TGTGCCAGCAGTGAACCCGGGACAGCGAACTATGGCTACACCTTC	CASSEPGTANYGYTF	TRBD1	.	TRBV25-1	TRBJ1-2
TGCGCCAGCAGCCCGTTCCAGGGGGCTGCGATAAACATTCAGTACTTC	CASSPFQGAAINIQYF	TRBD1	once	TRBV5-1	TRBJ2-4
TGTGCCAGCAGCGTAGAGGGCGGGAGAAGGGGAGATACGCAGTATTTT	CASSVEGGRRGDTQYF	TRBD2	.	TRBV9	TRBJ2-3
TGTGCCAGCTCACCCGGAGGCCCCTCCTACGAGCAGTACTTC	CASSPGGPSYEQYF	.	.	TRBV18	TRBJ2-7
TGTTCCAGCAGCTTGCTGAGCTCCTACGAGCAGTACTTC	CSSSLLSSYEQYF	.	.	TRBV7-9	TRBJ2-7
TGTGCCAGCAGTTGGGGACAGTCGGCCTACGAGCAGTACTTC	CASSWGQSAYEQYF	TRBD1	.	TRBV7-2	TRBJ2-7
TGTGCCAGCAGCCCGGGGACAGCTACGAACACCGGGGAGCTGTTTTTT	CASSPGTATNTGELFF	TRBD1	.	TRBV2	TRBJ2-2
TGTGCCAGCTCAACATCCTATAATTCACCCCTCCACTTT	CASSTSYNSPLHF	.	.	TRBV18	TRBJ1-6
TGTGCCAGCAGCGTAGTCGGGACTAGGTTTAATGAGCAGTTCTTC	CASSVVGTRFNEQFF	TRBD2	once	TRBV9	TRBJ2-1
TGTGCCAGCAGCTATCCAGCGGGAGCAACAGATACGCAGTATTTT	CASSYPAGATDTQYF	TRBD2	.	TRBV5-4	TRBJ2-3
TGTGCCAGCAGTTATCCGGGTACGCAGTATTTT	CASSYPGTQYF	.	.	TRBV28	TRBJ2-3
TGCGCCAGCAGCCAAGATGCAGACAGGGGAGAAAAACTGTTTTTT	CASSQDADRGEKLFF	TRBD1	.	TRBV4-1	TRBJ1-4
TGTGCCAGCTCACCTGCTAAAAGCGGGAGCGGAGTCAATGAGCAGTTCTTC	CASSPAKSGSGVNEQFF	TRBD2	.	TRBV18	TRBJ2-1
TGTGCCAGCAGTAGGACAGGGGGCACAGATACGCAGTATTTT	CASSRTGGTDTQYF	TRBD1	.	TRBV28	TRBJ2-3
TGTGCCAGCAAAATTGTGTTGGAGGGGTATGGCTACACCTTC	CASKIVLEGYGYTF	.	.	TRBV2	TRBJ1-2
TGTGCCAGCAGCTTGGCACAGCAGAACACTGAAGCTTTCTTT	CASSLAQQNTEAFF	.	.	TRBV5-6	TRBJ1-1
TGTGCCAGCAGCTTAGTAGCGGGAGGATGGGAGCCCCAGCATTTT	CASSLVAGGWEPQHF	.	once	TRBV7-2	TRBJ1-5
TGCGCCAGCAGCCCGGCCGGGACAGGCTTGGCCGGGGAGCTGTTTTTT	CASSPAGTGLAGELFF	TRBD1	.	TRBV5-1	TRBJ2-2
TGTGCCAGTAGGACGGACAGGGAGGGGGCTCAGCCCCAGCATTTT	CASRTDREGAQPQHF	TRBD1	.	TRBV19	TRBJ1-5
TGTGCTAGTGCCCGACTAGCGGGGGTAACAGATACGCAGTATTTT	CASARLAGVTDTQYF	TRBD2	.	TRBV12-5	TRBJ2-3
TGTGCCAGTACATTCACGGGAGCGGGAGGGGTCGAGACCCAGTACTTC	CASTFTGAGGVETQYF	TRBD2	.	TRBV19	TRBJ2-5
TGTGCCAGCAGTCCCGACAGATCGAACACTGAAGCTTTCTTT	CASSPDRSNTEAFF	.	.	TRBV6-1	TRBJ1-1